What follows are 20 T cell receptor beta chains derived from one specimen sequenced in a study of shared clonotypes between healthy human individuals. Generated by immunoSEQ multiplex PCR, the TCRdb table keeps only in-frame clones and is missing some. The table shows approximately 1.4 million clones, with 98% occurring only once. Specimen: naive CD4+ T cells sorted from blood. Sample subset: CD45RA+ positively selected. These TCRs come from a man younger than 40 in good health.

This chain uses TRBV20-1 with TRBJ2-5; no reliable D call. The J call may be wrong; the DNA end is better matched by TRBJ2-7. There are 11 residues in the CDR3. CDR1 and CDR2 from the germline V gene are DFQATT and SNEGSKA (reference sequence). CDR3 DNA sequence: TGCAGTGCTGATTCATCGTACGAGCAGTACTTC. This sequence encodes CSADSSYEQYF.

The gene calls are TRBV19 and TRBJ2-7; TRBD2 matches at 11 bases. The CDR3 totals 18 residues. V shed 0 bases and J 0 bases; nucleotides not matched to a gene: 7. Germline lookup yields CDR1 LNHDA and CDR2 SQIVND (reference sequence). CDR3 sequence reads: CASSIDLGLADSSYEQYF. The CDR3 DNA reads TGTGCCAGTAGTATAGATTTGGGACTAGCGGACTCCTCCTACGAGCAGTACTTC.

DNA for the CDR3: TGCGCCAGCAGCTCAGTCGGCAGCCTCTCCGGGGGGGGCACTGAAGCTTTCTTT. Encoded protein: CASSSVGSLSGGGTEAFF. V and J are TRBV5-1 and TRBJ1-1; D is possibly TRBD1 (5 bases). The CDR3 has 18 residues. Germline CDR1 reads SGHRS; CDR2 reads YFSETQ. The V end lost 3 bases, the J end lost 4 bases, and 25 bases lay between the germline ends.

The V gene is TRBV6-5, the J gene TRBJ1-4, with D unresolved. V dropped 8 bases and J dropped 4 bases, with 5 bases sitting between them. CDR1 is MNHEY and CDR2 is SVGAGI in the germline V gene. The CDR3 extends over 11 amino acids. CDR3 in DNA: TGTGCCAGCCGAGATAATGAAAAACTGTTTTTT. Translating it yields CASRDNEKLFF.

This sequence joins TRBV10-3 and TRBJ2-2, with a weak D call TRBD1 (5 bases). The CDR3 is made up of 13 amino acids. Germline loops: CDR1 ENHRY, CDR2 SYGVKD. V was trimmed by 6 bases and J by 6 bases, leaving 11 bases between them. CDR3 bases: TGTGCCATCAGCAAGGACAAACCCGGGGAGCTGTTTTTT. This codes for CAISKDKPGELFF.

The chain combines TRBV5-5 with TRBJ2-7, with TRBD2 identical over 8 bases. The CDR3 has 14 residues. Germline CDR1 reads SGHKS; CDR2 reads YYEKEE (reference sequence). J was trimmed by 3 bases and V by 6 bases; bases with no gene match: 8. The CDR3 nucleotides read TGTGCCAGCACCGCTATAGCGGGAAGCTACGAGCAGTACTTC. Translation gives CASTAIAGSYEQYF. The full variable domain, completed using reference TRBV5-5 and TRBJ2-7, is DAGVTQSPTHLIKTRGQQVTLRCSPISGHKSVSWYQQVLGQGPQFIFQYYEKEERGRGNFPDRFSARQFPNYSSELNVNALLLGDSALYLCASTAIAGSYEQYFGPGTRLTVT.

The chain is built from TRBV5-1 and TRBJ2-1, with D hard to call. Germline CDR1 reads SGHRS; CDR2 reads YFSETQ. The CDR3 spans 14 residues. Deletions cut 0 bases from V and 8 bases from J, with 12 bases between. The CDR3 nucleotides are TGCGCCAGCAGCTTGGTCGTCGGGTTGGATGAGCAGTTCTTC. This translates into CASSLVVGLDEQFF.

Comment on this clone: The same CDR3 arises from other DNA sequences in this sample as well. The chain has TRBV28 and TRBJ2-7; 13 nucleotides line up with TRBD2. The germline CDR1 and CDR2 sequences are MDHEN and SYDVKM. The trim removed 4 bases at V and 3 bases at J, leaving 6 bases unmatched. This CDR3 comprises 16 residues. This CDR3 is CASSSPGLAGFYEQYF. The CDR3 DNA is TGTGCCAGCAGTTCGCCGGGACTAGCGGGATTCTACGAGCAGTACTTC.

About this clone: The sample carries other DNA sequences with the same CDR3. V and J are TRBV6-1 and TRBJ1-5; D gene uncertain. The CDR3 runs to 13 residues. The V and J ends lost 4 bases and 4 bases respectively, with 8 bases between them. CDR1 and CDR2 (germline): MNHNS, SASEGT. CDR3 loop: CASSGTGNQPQHF. The CDR3 nucleotides read TGTGCCAGCAGTGGTACGGGGAATCAGCCCCAGCATTTT.

This chain links TRBV9 with TRBJ2-5; 11 bases line up with TRBD1. The V segment lost 4 bases and the J segment 4 bases; nucleotides outside the gene matches: 9. Germline V CDR1 and CDR2: SGDLS, YYNGEE. There are 16 residues in the CDR3. CDR3 amino acids: CASSLRDRGFRETQYF. CDR3 DNA: TGTGCCAGCAGCCTCCGGGACAGGGGGTTTCGAGAGACCCAGTACTTC.

This rearrangement joins TRBV6-6 to TRBJ1-4, with 8 bases identical to TRBD1. The CDR3 runs to 15 residues. CDR1 and CDR2 (germline): MNHNY, SVGAGI (reference sequence). Trimming took 2 bases from V and 8 from J; bases not matched to a gene: 7. The CDR3 protein is CASSYDDRGGEKLFF. Here the CDR3 DNA reads TGTGCCAGCAGTTACGATGACAGGGGTGGGGAAAAACTGTTTTTT.

V gene TRBV28 combines with J gene TRBJ1-2, with 8 nucleotides matching TRBD1. J lost 3 bases, V lost 3 bases, and 9 bases had no gene match. Germline-derived CDR1 and CDR2 are MDHEN and SYDVKM. CDR3 length: 16 residues. The CDR3 nucleotides read TGTGCCAGCAGTTTCGGACAGGGCCGAGGTGACTATGGCTACACCTTC. The encoded protein is CASSFGQGRGDYGYTF.

The rearrangement links TRBV5-1 to TRBJ1-1; D is perhaps TRBD1 (6 bases). The CDR3 runs 14 residues. V was shortened by 2 bases and J by 4 bases, with 12 bases between the two germline ends. The germline gives CDR1 SGHRS, CDR2 YFSETQ. The DNA for the CDR3 is TGCGCCAGCAGCTTTGTTGGGGGCACCACTGAAGCTTTCTTT. This translates into CASSFVGGTTEAFF.

Here the CDR3 DNA reads TGCAGCGTTGAGGTAGAGGGGGCAGTAAGTGTCATCGAAGAGACCCAGTACTTC. Its protein product is CSVEVEGAVSVIEETQYF. The chain combines TRBV29-1 with TRBJ2-5; TRBD1 aligns across 7 bases. CDR3 length: 18 amino acids. The germline gives CDR1 SQVTM, CDR2 ANQGSEA. The V and J ends lost 3 bases and 3 bases, in that order; junction bases with no gene match: 19. Combining the CDR3 with reference TRBV29-1 and TRBJ2-5 gives the whole variable domain SAVISQKPSRDICQRGTSLTIQCQVDSQVTMMFWYRQQPGQSLTLIATANQGSEATYESGFVIDKFPISRPNLTFSTLTVSNMSPEDSSIYLCSVEVEGAVSVIEETQYFGPGTRLLVL.

The rearrangement joins TRBV18 to TRBJ2-5; 8 positions agree with TRBD1. V shed 2 bases and J 5 bases; nucleotides not matched to a gene: 7. The V gene's germline CDR1 is KGHSH and CDR2 LQKENI. The CDR3 has 15 amino acids. CDR3 nucleotide sequence: TGTGCCAGCTCACCAAAGACAGGGGTCGTGGAGACCCAGTACTTC. This translates into CASSPKTGVVETQYF. The whole variable domain, remainder taken from reference TRBV18 and TRBJ2-5, is NAGVMQNPRHLVRRRGQEARLRCSPMKGHSHVYWYRQLPEEGLKFMVYLQKENIIDESGMPKERFSAEFPKEGPSILRIQQVVRGDSAAYFCASSPKTGVVETQYFGPGTRLLVL.

This clone was picked up one time. The chain employs TRBV5-4 and TRBJ1-1; D might be TRBD1 (5 bases). V was clipped by 2 bases and J by 5 bases, with 16 bases between them. This CDR3 region has 15 residues. Looked up from germline, CDR1 is SGHNT and CDR2 is YYREEE (reference sequence). The CDR3 region is CASSFGTGVQTEAFF. The CDR3 DNA is TGTGCCAGCAGCTTTGGGACCGGGGTTCAAACTGAAGCTTTCTTT.

The chain has TRBV7-9 and TRBJ1-2, with TRBD1 matching 8 bases. The V gene end was trimmed by 1 base and the J gene end by 8 bases; junction bases not matched to a gene: 15. Germline V gene sequence: CDR1 SEHNR, CDR2 FQNEAQ (reference sequence). This CDR3 has 17 amino acids. In DNA form, the CDR3 reads TGTGCCAGCAGCTTAGTAGGGACAGGAAGCTCCCAAGGGGGCTACACCTTC. Protein: CASSLVGTGSSQGGYTF. Based on the CDR3 plus reference TRBV7-9 and TRBJ1-2, the full variable domain is DTGVSQNPRHKITKRGQNVTFRCDPISEHNRLYWYRQTLGQGPEFLTYFQNEAQLEKSRLLSDRFSAERPKGSFSTLEIQRTEQGDSAMYLCASSLVGTGSSQGGYTFGSGTRLTVV.

This rearrangement joins TRBV7-2 to TRBJ2-1; D is unclear. Germline loops: CDR1 SGHTA, CDR2 FQGNSA. V dropped 5 bases and J dropped 0 bases, with 8 bases sitting between them. This CDR3 contains 14 residues. CDR3 residues: CASSRPSSYNEQFF. The DNA for the CDR3 is TGTGCCAGCAGCAGGCCCAGCTCCTACAATGAGCAGTTCTTC.

The gene calls are TRBV5-1 and TRBJ2-5; 11 bases are shared with TRBD1. In germline, CDR1 is SGHRS, CDR2 YFSETQ. V shed 4 bases and J 5 bases; nucleotides not matched to a gene: 7. The CDR3 spans 15 residues. DNA of the CDR3: TGCGCCAGCAGCACCGGACAGGGGGCGGGGGAGACCCAGTACTTC. Its protein is CASSTGQGAGETQYF. The full variable domain, in which reference TRBV5-1 and TRBJ2-5 provide the parts outside the CDR3, is KAGVTQTPRYLIKTRGQQVTLSCSPISGHRSVSWYQQTPGQGLQFLFEYFSETQRNKGNFPGRFSGRQFSNSRSEMNVSTLELGDSALYLCASSTGQGAGETQYFGPGTRLLVL.

This clone appeared a single time. This chain joins TRBV5-8 and TRBJ1-2; D remains unclear. Trimming removed 0 bases from V and 2 bases from J, with 8 bases in between. Germline CDR1 is SGHTS and CDR2 is YDEGEE. CDR3 length equals 14 residues. In DNA form, the CDR3 reads TGTGCCAGCAGCTTGGAGGGAAACAACTATGGCTACACCTTC. Protein sequence: CASSLEGNNYGYTF.